One TCR beta chain is described in this entry. The CDR3 length is 18 residues. Trimming took off 2 bases at V and 5 bases at J, with 24 bases between the two ends. The germline V gene has CDR1 MDHEN and CDR2 SYDVKM. TCRdb keeps only in-frame clones here, not all; method: immunoSEQ multiplex PCR. Of roughly 450,000 clones in the sample, over 75% were seen once. The entry originates in a study of control samples from healthy donors and cancer patients. The chain has TRBV28 and TRBJ2-5; D call uncertain. The sequence came from a man aged 40-49 years with head and neck cancer. Source material: PBMCs. CDR3 nucleotides: TGTGCCAGCAGTTTAAACGTATATTTGTCTCTTTCGACGGAGACCCAGTACTTC. Translating gives CASSLNVYLSLSTETQYF.